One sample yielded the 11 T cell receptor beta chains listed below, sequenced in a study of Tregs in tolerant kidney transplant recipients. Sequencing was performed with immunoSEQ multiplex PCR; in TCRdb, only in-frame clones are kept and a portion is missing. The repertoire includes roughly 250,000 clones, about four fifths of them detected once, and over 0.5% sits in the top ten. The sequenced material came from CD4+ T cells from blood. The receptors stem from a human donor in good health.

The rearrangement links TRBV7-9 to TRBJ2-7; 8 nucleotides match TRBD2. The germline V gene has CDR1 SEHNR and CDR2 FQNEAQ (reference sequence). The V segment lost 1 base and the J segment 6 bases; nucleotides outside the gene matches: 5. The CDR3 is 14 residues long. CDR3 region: CASSLVVAGGEQYF. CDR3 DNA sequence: TGTGCCAGCAGCTTAGTCGTCGCGGGGGGCGAGCAGTACTTC.

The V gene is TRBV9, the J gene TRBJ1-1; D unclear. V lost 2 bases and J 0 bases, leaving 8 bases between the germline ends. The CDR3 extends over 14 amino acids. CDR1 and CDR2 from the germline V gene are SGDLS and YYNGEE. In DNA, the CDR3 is TGTGCCAGCAGCGTTCCACCCATGAACACTGAAGCTTTCTTT. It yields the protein CASSVPPMNTEAFF.

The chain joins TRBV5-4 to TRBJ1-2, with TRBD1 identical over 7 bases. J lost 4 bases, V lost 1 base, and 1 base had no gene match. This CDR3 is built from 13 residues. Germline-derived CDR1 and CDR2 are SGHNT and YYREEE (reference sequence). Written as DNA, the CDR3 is TGTGCCAGCAGCTTGACAGGGGTCTATGGCTACACCTTC. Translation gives CASSLTGVYGYTF.

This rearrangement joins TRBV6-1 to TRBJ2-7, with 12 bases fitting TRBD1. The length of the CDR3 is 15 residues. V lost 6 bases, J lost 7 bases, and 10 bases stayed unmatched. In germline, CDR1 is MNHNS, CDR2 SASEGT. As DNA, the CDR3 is TGTGCCAGCAGACTATCCGGGACAGGGGGCTTTGAGCAGTACTTC. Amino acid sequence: CASRLSGTGGFEQYF.

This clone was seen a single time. CDR3 nucleotide sequence: TGTGCCAGCAGCTCCCGGACTAGTTACAATGAGCAGTTCTTC. Its protein product is CASSSRTSYNEQFF. V is TRBV5-6 and J is TRBJ2-1; 7 nucleotides line up with TRBD2. This CDR3 has 14 amino acids. J gave up 4 bases and V 3 bases, and 4 bases lay outside the gene matches. Per germline, CDR1 SGHDT and CDR2 YYEEEE. The entire variable domain, with the rest obtained from reference TRBV5-6 and TRBJ2-1, is as follows: DAGVTQSPTHLIKTRGQQVTLRCSPKSGHDTVSWYQQALGQGPQFIFQYYEEEERQRGNFPDRFSGHQFPNYSSELNVNALLLGDSALYLCASSSRTSYNEQFFGPGTRLTVL.

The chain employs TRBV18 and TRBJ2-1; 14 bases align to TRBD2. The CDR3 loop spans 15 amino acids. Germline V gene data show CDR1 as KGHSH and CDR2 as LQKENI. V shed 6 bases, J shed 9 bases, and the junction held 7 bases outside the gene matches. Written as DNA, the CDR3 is TGTGCCAGCTCGCAGGGACTAGCGGGGGTCACTGAGCAGTTCTTC. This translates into CASSQGLAGVTEQFF.

The CDR3: CASTGGDRDYEQYF. For the CDR3, the DNA is TGTGCCAGCACCGGGGGGGACAGAGACTACGAGCAGTACTTC. This chain links TRBV21-1 with TRBJ2-7; the listed D gene, TRBD2, was not tested against the DNA. TRBV21-1 is assigned pseudogene status. This CDR3 has 14 amino acids.

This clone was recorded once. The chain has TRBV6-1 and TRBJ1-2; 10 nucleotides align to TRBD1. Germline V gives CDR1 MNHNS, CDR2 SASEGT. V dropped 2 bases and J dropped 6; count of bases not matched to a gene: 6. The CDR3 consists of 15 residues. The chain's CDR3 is CASSEMGQGFDGYTF. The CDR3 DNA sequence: TGTGCCAGCAGTGAAATGGGACAGGGGTTCGATGGCTACACCTTC.

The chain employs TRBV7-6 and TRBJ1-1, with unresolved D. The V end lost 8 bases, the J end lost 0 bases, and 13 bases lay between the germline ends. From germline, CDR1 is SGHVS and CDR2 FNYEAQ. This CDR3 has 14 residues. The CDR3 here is CASRHSDMNTEAFF. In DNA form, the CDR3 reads TGTGCCAGCCGACACAGCGACATGAACACTGAAGCTTTCTTT. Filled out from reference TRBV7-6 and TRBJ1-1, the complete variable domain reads GAGVSQSPRYKVTKRGQDVALRCDPISGHVSLYWYRQALGQGPEFLTYFNYEAQQDKSGLPNDRFSAERPEGSISTLTIQRTEQRDSAMYRCASRHSDMNTEAFFGQGTRLTVV.

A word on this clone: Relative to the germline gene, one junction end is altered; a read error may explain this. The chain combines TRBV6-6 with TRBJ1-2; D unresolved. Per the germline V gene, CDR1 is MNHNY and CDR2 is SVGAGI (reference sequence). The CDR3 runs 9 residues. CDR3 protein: CASSYPLTF. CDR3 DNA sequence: TGTGCCAGCAGTTACCCGCTCACTTTC.

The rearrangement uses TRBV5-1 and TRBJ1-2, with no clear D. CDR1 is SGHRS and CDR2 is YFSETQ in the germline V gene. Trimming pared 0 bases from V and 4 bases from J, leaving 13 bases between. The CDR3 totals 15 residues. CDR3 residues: CASSLDQEGTYGYTF. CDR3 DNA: TGCGCCAGCAGCTTGGATCAGGAAGGAACCTATGGCTACACCTTC.